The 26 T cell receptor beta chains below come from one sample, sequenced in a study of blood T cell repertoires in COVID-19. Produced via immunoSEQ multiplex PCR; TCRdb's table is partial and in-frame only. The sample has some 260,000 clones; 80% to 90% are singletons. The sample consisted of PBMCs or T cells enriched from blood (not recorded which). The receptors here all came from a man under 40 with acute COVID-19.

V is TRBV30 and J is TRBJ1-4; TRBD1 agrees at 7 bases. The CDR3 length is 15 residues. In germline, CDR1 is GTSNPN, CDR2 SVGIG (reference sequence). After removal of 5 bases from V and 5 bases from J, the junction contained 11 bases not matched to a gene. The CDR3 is CAWSRDRGLNEKLFF. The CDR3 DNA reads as TGTGCCTGGTCCCGGGACAGAGGATTAAATGAAAAACTGTTTTTT.

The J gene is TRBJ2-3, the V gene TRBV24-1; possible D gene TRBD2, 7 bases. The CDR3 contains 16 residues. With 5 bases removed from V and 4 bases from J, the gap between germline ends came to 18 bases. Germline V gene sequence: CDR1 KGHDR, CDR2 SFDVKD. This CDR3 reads CATSGSEGGDPDTQYF. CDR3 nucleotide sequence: TGTGCCACCAGTGGCAGTGAAGGGGGGGACCCAGATACGCAGTATTTT.

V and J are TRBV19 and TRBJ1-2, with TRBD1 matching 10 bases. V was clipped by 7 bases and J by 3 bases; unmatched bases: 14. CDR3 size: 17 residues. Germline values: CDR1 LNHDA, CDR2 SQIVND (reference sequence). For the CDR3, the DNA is TGTGCCAGTAAGAACCCCCGGGACAGGGGTGTTTACTATGGCTACACCTTC. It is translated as CASKNPRDRGVYYGYTF.

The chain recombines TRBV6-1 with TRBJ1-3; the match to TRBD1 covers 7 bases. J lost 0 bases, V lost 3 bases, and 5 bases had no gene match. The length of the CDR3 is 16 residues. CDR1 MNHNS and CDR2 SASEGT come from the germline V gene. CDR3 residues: CASSEGQNLSGNTIYF. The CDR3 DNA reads TGTGCCAGCAGTGAGGGACAGAATCTCTCTGGAAACACCATATATTTT.

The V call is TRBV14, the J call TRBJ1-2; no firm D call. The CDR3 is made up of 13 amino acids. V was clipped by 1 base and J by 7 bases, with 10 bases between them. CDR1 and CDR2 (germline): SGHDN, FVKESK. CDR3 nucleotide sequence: TGTGCCAGCAGCCAAGTCAGATCGGGTGGCTACACCTTC. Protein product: CASSQVRSGGYTF.

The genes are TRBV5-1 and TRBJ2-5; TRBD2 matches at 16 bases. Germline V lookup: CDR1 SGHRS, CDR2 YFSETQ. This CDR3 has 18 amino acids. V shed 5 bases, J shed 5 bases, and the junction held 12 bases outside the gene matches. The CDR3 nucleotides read TGCGCCAGCAGGCCCGGGACTAGCGGGGGGGTAACGGCTGAGACCCAGTACTTC. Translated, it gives CASRPGTSGGVTAETQYF.

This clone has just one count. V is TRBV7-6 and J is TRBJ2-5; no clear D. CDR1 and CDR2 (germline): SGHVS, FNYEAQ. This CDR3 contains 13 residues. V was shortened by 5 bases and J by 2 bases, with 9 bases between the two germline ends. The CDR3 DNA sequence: TGTGCCAGCAGCGGAGACTTTCAAGAGACCCAGTACTTC. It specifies CASSGDFQETQYF.

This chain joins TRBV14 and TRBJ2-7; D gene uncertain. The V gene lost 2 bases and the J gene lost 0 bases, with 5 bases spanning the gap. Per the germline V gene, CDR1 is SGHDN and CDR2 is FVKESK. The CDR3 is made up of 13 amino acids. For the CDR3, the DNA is TGTGCCAGCAGCCAAACAGCCTCCTACGAGCAGTACGTC. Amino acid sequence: CASSQTASYEQYV.

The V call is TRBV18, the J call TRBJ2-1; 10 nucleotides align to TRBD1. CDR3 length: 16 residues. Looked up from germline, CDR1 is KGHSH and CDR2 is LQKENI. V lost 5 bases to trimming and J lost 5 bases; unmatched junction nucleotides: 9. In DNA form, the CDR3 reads TGTGCCAGCTCAGCCGACAGGGGGCGCATAGACAATGAGCAGTTCTTC. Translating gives CASSADRGRIDNEQFF.

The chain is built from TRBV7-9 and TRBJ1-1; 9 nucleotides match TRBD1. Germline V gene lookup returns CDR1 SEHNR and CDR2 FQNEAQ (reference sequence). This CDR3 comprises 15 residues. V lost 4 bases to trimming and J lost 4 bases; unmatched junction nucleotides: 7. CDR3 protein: CASSSRTGAITEAFF. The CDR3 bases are TGTGCCAGCAGCTCTCGGACAGGGGCGATCACTGAAGCTTTCTTT. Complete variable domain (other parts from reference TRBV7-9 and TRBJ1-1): DTGVSQNPRHKITKRGQNVTFRCDPISEHNRLYWYRQTLGQGPEFLTYFQNEAQLEKSRLLSDRFSAERPKGSFSTLEIQRTEQGDSAMYLCASSSRTGAITEAFFGQGTRLTVV.

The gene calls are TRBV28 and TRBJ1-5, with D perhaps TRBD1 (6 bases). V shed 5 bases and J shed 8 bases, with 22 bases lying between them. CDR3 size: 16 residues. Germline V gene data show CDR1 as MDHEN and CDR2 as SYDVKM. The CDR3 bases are TGTGCCAGCAGTCCCTTGACGGGGGGCGGATTGGAGCCCCAGCATTTT. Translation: CASSPLTGGGLEPQHF.

Written as DNA, the CDR3 is TGTGCCAGCAAAGACAGTACTAACTATGGCTACACCTTC. Translating it yields CASKDSTNYGYTF. The V call is TRBV5-6, the J call TRBJ1-2, with D possibly being TRBD1 (5 bases). Germline CDR1 and CDR2: SGHDT and YYEEEE. The germline V and J ends were trimmed by 6 bases and 0 bases, with 9 bases remaining between them. The CDR3 has 13 amino acids.

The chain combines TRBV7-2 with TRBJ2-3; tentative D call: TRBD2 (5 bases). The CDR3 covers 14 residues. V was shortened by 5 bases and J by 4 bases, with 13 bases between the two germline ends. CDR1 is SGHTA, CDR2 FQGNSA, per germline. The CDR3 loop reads CASSPDFSADTQYF. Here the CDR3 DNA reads TGTGCCAGCAGCCCGGACTTCTCGGCAGATACGCAGTATTTT. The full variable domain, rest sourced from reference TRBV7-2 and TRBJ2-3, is GAGVSQSPSNKVTEKGKDVELRCDPISGHTALYWYRQSLGQGLEFLIYFQGNSAPDKSGLPSDRFSAERTGGSVSTLTIQRTQQEDSAVYLCASSPDFSADTQYFGPGTRLTVL.

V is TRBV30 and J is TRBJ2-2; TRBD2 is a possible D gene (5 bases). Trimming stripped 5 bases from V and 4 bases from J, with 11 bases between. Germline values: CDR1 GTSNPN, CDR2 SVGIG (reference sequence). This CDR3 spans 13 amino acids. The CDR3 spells CAWGMAGTGELFF. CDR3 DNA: TGTGCCTGGGGGATGGCGGGCACCGGGGAGCTGTTTTTT.

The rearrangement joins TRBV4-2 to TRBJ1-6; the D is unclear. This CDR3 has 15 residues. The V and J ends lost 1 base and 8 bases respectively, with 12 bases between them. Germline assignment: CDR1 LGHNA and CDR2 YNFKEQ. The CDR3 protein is CASSQAGEGYSPLHF. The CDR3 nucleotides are TGTGCCAGCAGCCAAGCGGGCGAGGGCTATTCACCCCTCCACTTT.

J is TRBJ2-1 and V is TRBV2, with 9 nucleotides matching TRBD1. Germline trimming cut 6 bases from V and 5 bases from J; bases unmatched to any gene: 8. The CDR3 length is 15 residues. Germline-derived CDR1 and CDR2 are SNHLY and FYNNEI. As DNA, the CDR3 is TGTGCCAGCAGGGCGCGTAGGACAGGGGACAATGAGCAGTTCTTC. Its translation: CASRARRTGDNEQFF.

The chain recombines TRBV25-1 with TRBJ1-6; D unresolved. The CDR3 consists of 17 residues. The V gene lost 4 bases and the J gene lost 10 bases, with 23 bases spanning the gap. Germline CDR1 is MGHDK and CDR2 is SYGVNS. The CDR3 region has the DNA TGTGCCAGCAGTGGGGGTGGGCGGGCCTCGGTGAGGTCACCCCTCCACTTT. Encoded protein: CASSGGGRASVRSPLHF.

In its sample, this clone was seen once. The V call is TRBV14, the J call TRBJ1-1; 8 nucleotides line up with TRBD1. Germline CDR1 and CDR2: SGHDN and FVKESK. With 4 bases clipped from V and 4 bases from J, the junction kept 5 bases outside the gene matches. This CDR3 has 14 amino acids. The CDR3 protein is CASSRITGGTEAFF. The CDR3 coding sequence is TGTGCCAGCAGCCGCATTACAGGGGGCACTGAAGCTTTCTTT.

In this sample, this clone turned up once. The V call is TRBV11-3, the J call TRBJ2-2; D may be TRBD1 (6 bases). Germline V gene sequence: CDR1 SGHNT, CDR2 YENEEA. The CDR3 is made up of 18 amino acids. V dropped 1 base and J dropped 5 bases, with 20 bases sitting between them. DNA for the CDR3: TGTGCCAGCAGCTTAGCTCGTATGGGGCAGGGGTATACCGGGGAGCTGTTTTTT. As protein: CASSLARMGQGYTGELFF.

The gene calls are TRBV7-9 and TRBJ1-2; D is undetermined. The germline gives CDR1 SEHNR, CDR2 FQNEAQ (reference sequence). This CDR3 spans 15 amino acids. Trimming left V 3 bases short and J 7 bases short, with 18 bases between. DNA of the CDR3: TGTGCCAGCAGCTTCGAGACACTCCATCTCGGTGGCTACACCTTC. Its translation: CASSFETLHLGGYTF. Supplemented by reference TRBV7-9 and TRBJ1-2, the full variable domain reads DTGVSQNPRHKITKRGQNVTFRCDPISEHNRLYWYRQTLGQGPEFLTYFQNEAQLEKSRLLSDRFSAERPKGSFSTLEIQRTEQGDSAMYLCASSFETLHLGGYTFGSGTRLTVV.

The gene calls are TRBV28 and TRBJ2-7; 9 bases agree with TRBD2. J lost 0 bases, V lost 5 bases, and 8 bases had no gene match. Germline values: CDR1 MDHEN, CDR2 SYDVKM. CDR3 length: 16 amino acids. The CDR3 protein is CASSPAAGGSSYEQYV. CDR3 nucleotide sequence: TGTGCCAGCAGTCCCGCAGCGGGGGGTAGCTCCTACGAGCAGTACGTC.

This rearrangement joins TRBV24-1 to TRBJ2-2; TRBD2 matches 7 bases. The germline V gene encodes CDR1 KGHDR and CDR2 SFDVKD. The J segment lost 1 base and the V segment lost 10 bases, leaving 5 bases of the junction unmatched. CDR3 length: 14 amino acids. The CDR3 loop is CATIASGNTGELFF. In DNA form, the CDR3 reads TGTGCCACTATTGCTAGCGGGAACACCGGGGAGCTGTTTTTT.

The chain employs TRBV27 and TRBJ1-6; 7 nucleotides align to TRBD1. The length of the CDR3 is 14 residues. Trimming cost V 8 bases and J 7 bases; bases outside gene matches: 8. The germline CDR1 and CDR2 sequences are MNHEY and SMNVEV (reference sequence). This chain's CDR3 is CASGSGTVNSPLHF. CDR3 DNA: TGTGCCAGCGGCTCCGGGACAGTGAATTCACCCCTCCACTTT.

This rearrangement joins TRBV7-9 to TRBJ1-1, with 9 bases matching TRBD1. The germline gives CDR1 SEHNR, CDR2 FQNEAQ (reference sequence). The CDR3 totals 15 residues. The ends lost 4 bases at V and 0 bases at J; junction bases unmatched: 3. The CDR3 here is CASSYWTGVNTEAFF. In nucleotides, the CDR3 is TGTGCCAGCAGCTATTGGACAGGGGTGAACACTGAAGCTTTCTTT.

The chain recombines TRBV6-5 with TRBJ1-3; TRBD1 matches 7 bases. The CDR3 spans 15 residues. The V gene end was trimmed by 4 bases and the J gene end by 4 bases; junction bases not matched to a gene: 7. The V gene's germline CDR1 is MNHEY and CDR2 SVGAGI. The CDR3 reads CASSFMPGQGNTIYF. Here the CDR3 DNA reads TGTGCCAGCAGTTTTATGCCGGGACAGGGAAACACCATATATTTT.

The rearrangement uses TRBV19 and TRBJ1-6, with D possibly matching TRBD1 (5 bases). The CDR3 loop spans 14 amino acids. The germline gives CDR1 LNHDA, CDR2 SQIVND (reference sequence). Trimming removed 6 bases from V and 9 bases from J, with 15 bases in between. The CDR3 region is CASSITGVLSPLHF. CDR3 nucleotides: TGTGCCAGTAGCATCACAGGTGTTCTTTCACCCCTCCACTTT.